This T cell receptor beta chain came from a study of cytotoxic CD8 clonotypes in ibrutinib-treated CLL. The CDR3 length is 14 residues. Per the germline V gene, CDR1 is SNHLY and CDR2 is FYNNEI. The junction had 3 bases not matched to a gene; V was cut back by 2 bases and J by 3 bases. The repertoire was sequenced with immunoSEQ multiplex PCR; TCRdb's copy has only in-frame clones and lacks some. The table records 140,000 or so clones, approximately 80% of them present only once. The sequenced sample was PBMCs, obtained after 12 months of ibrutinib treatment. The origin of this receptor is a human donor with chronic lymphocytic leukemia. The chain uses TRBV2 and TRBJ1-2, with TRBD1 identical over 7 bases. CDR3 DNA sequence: TGTGCCAGCAGTGAACAGGGGGTAGACTATGGCTACACCTTC. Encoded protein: CASSEQGVDYGYTF.